The 10 T cell receptor beta chains below were found in one sample sequenced in a study of CD4+ T cells in melanoma. Some clones are missing from TCRdb's copy, which holds only in-frame ones; the method was immunoSEQ multiplex PCR. The sample lists roughly 54,000 clones, 75% to 90% seen once, with 12% in the top ten. The material sequenced was peripheral blood. The receptor source for this set is a human donor with melanoma.

The genes are TRBV7-3 and TRBJ1-1, with a weak D call TRBD1 (5 bases). V shed 1 base and J shed 4 bases, with 13 bases lying between them. The CDR3 is 15 residues long. Germline V lookup: CDR1 SGHTA, CDR2 FQGTGA. CDR3 region: CASSLIWGGGTEAFF. The CDR3 DNA is TGTGCCAGCAGCTTAATTTGGGGTGGGGGCACTGAAGCTTTCTTT.

The chain uses TRBV7-6 and TRBJ1-6; 10 bases are a match to TRBD1. CDR1 SGHVS and CDR2 FNYEAQ come from the germline V gene. The CDR3 covers 16 residues. V was clipped by 3 bases and J by 5 bases; unmatched bases: 4. CDR3 coding DNA: TGTGCCAGCAGCTTGGCGGGACAGGGGAATAATTCACCCCTCCACTTT. Its protein is CASSLAGQGNNSPLHF.

This chain connects TRBV5-6 to TRBJ2-3, with 8 positions matching TRBD2. CDR3 length equals 16 residues. J lost 2 bases, V lost 0 bases, and 5 bases had no gene match. Germline CDR1 reads SGHDT; CDR2 reads YYEEEE. As DNA, the CDR3 is TGTGCCAGCAGCTTGGGTCCGGGGGGGAACACAGATACGCAGTATTTT. It specifies CASSLGPGGNTDTQYF.

This chain joins TRBV7-2 and TRBJ1-2, with a possible D match to TRBD1 (5 bases). Germline V gives CDR1 SGHTA, CDR2 FQGNSA. The CDR3 runs 14 residues. Trimming took 0 bases from V and 8 from J, leaving 13 bases between them. CDR3 sequence: CASSLAGAAWGYTF. As DNA, the CDR3 is TGTGCCAGCAGCTTAGCAGGGGCCGCCTGGGGCTACACCTTC.

The chain carries TRBV10-3 and TRBJ1-2; perhaps TRBD1 as D (5 bases). This CDR3 is built from 13 residues. Trimming removed 0 bases from V and 4 bases from J, with 6 bases in between. Germline V CDR1 and CDR2: ENHRY, SYGVKD. CDR3 bases: TGTGCCATCAGTGAGTCGGGGCGCTATGGCTACACCTTC. Translated: CAISESGRYGYTF.

The V and J genes are TRBV7-2 and TRBJ2-1; 7 positions agree with TRBD2. Losses at the gene ends were 0 bases for V and 4 bases for J; bases not matched to a gene: 0. Per the germline V gene, CDR1 is SGHTA and CDR2 is FQGNSA. This CDR3 has 14 amino acids. The CDR3 DNA follows: TGTGCCAGCAGCTTAGCGGGGGGGTACAATGAGCAGTTCTTC. Translated: CASSLAGGYNEQFF.

The chain is built from TRBV30 and TRBJ1-1; D gene uncertain. Germline V lookup: CDR1 GTSNPN, CDR2 SVGIG (reference sequence). The CDR3 runs to 13 residues. The ends were cut back, 5 bases at V and 0 bases at J, with 10 bases in the middle. The CDR3 is CAWATGVNTEAFF. The CDR3 bases are TGTGCCTGGGCAACGGGAGTGAACACTGAAGCTTTCTTT.

As DNA, the CDR3 is TGCGCCAGCAGCTTGTTTGCAGGGGCCGCTAACTATGGCTACACCTTC. Translated: CASSLFAGAANYGYTF. The chain couples TRBV5-1 to TRBJ1-2; a possible D gene is TRBD1 (6 bases). The CDR3 has 16 residues. Trimming shortened V by 1 base and J by 0 bases, and 13 bases separated the two germline ends. Per the germline V gene, CDR1 is SGHRS and CDR2 is YFSETQ.

The CDR3 is CASSEGQGAGANVLTF. DNA of the CDR3: TGTGCCAGCAGTGAGGGACAGGGGGCTGGGGCCAACGTCCTGACTTTC. The rearrangement joins TRBV28 to TRBJ2-6, with 11 bases aligning to TRBD1. Germline V gene lookup returns CDR1 MDHEN and CDR2 SYDVKM. V lost 5 bases to trimming and J lost 2 bases; unmatched junction nucleotides: 2. The CDR3 spans 16 residues. Drawing the rest from reference TRBV28 and TRBJ2-6, the complete variable domain is DVKVTQSSRYLVKRTGEKVFLECVQDMDHENMFWYRQDPGLGLRLIYFSYDVKMKEKGDIPEGYSVSREKKERFSLILESASTNQTSMYLCASSEGQGAGANVLTFGAGSRLTVL.

The chain joins TRBV6-5 to TRBJ1-2; D gene ambiguous. The CDR3 is 12 amino acids. Trimming took 7 bases from V and 1 from J, leaving 7 bases between them. Per germline, CDR1 MNHEY and CDR2 SVGAGI. CDR3 sequence reads: CASKGFNYGYTF. Written as DNA, the CDR3 is TGTGCCAGCAAAGGTTTTAACTATGGCTACACCTTC.